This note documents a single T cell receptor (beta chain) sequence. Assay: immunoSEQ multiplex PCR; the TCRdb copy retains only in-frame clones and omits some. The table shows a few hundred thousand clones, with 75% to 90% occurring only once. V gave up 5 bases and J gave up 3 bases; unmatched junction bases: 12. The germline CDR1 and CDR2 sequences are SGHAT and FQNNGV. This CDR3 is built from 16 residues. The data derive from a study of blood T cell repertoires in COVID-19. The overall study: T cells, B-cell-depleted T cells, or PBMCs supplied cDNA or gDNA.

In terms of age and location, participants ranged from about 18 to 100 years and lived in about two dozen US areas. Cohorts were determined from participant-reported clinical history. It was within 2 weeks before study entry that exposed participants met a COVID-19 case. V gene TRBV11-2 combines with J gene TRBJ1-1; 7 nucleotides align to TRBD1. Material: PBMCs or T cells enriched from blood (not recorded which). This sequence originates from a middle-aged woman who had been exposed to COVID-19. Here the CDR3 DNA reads TGTGCCAGCAGCCCCAGGACAGGATCCGTGGACACTGAAGCTTTCTTT. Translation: CASSPRTGSVDTEAFF.